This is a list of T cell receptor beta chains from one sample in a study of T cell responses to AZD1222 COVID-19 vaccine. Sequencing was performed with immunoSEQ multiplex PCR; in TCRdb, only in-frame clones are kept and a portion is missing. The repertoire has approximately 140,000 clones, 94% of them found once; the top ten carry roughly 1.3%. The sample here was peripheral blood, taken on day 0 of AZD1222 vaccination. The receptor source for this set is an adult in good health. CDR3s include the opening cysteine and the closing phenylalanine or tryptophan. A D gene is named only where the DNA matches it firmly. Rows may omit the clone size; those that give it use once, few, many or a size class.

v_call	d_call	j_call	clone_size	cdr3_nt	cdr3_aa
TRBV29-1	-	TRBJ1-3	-	TGCAGCGTTTTACAGGGAAACACCATATATTTT	CSVLQGNTIYF
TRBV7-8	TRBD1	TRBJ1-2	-	TGTGCCAGCAGCCTCGGGACAGGGGTTAGCGACTATGGCTACACCTTC	CASSLGTGVSDYGYTF
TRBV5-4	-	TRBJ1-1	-	TGTGCCAGCAGCTCCAAAGAACAGGGCATGAACACTGAAGCTTTCTTT	CASSSKEQGMNTEAFF
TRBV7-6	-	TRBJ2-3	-	TGTGCCAGCAGCTTGGCGGAGATTTTTGCGGATACGCAGTATTTT	CASSLAEIFADTQYF
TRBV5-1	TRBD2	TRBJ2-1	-	TGCGCCAGCAGCCCCAGAACTAGCGTTTACAATGAGCAGTTCTTC	CASSPRTSVYNEQFF
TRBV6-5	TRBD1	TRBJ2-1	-	TGTGCCAGCAAGGGGGCGGGTAGGTCCTACAATGAGCAGTTCTTC	CASKGAGRSYNEQFF
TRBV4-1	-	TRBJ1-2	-	TGCGCCAGCAGCCATCCAGCGGGGCGGGACTATGGCTACACCTTC	CASSHPAGRDYGYTF
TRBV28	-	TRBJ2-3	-	TGTGCCAGCACCCGGATCACAGATACGCAGTATTTT	CASTRITDTQYF
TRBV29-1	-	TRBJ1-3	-	TGCAGCGTTCAGACATGGGCAATCTCTGGAAACACCATATATTTT	CSVQTWAISGNTIYF
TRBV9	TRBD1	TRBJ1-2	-	TGTGCCAGCAGCGTCGGACAGGGGGCCGGTGGCTACACCTTC	CASSVGQGAGGYTF
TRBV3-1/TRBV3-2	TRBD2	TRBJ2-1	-	TGTGCCAGCAGCCAAGGACCCGGCGCTAGCGGAGTTGAGCAGTTCTTC	CASSQGPGASGVEQFF
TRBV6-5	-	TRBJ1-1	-	TGTGCCAGCAGTCCGATTGAGGCTCCCACTGAAGCTTTCTTT	CASSPIEAPTEAFF
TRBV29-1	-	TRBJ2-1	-	TGCAGCGTTCTGGACGCGGCCCATGGCGGGGAGCAGTTCTTC	CSVLDAAHGGEQFF
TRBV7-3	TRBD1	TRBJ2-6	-	TGTGCCAGCAGGCGAGGGACAGGGGTTGGCAACGTCCTGACTTTC	CASRRGTGVGNVLTF
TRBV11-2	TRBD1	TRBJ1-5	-	TGTGCCAGCAGCCCGGGGACAGGGCGGAATCAGCCCCAGCATTTT	CASSPGTGRNQPQHF
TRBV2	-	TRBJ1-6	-	TGTGCCAGCAGGGGAGGCAGGGGTAGCTCCTATAATTCACCCCTCCACTTT	CASRGGRGSSYNSPLHF
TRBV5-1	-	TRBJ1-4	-	TGCGCCAGCAGCTTGGATGGACAGCAGAATGAAAAACTGTTTTTT	CASSLDGQQNEKLFF
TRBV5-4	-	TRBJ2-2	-	TGTGCCAGCAGCTTTACTAGTACGGGCACCGGGGAGCTGTTTTTT	CASSFTSTGTGELFF
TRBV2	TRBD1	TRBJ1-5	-	TGTGCCAGCAGTGTACAACCTATTGGACAGGGCGAGCAGCCCCAGCATTTT	CASSVQPIGQGEQPQHF
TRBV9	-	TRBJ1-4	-	TGTGCCAGCAGCGGAAACCGCGGGGGCTGGACTCTTAATGAAAAACTGTTTTTT	CASSGNRGGWTLNEKLFF
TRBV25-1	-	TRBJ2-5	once	TGTGCCAGCAGTGAAGGAAGGCGGGGGACATACCAAGAGACCCAGTACTTC	CASSEGRRGTYQETQYF
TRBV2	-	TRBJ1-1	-	TGTGCCAGCGGCAGTAGGAACACTGAAGCTTTCTTT	CASGSRNTEAFF
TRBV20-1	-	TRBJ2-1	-	TGCAGCCAAGGGGCGCGACATGAGCAGTTCTTC	CSQGARHEQFF
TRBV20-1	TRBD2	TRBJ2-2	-	TGCAGTGCTAGTTTTAGCGGGGGGAACGGGGAGCTGTTTTTT	CSASFSGGNGELFF
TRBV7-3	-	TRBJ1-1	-	TGTGCCAGCAGCTTAAGTGCCGGGCGAAGAGCTTTCTTT	CASSLSAGRRAFF
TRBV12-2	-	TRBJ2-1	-	TGTGCAAGTCGCTTAGCGTCCTACAGGGGCTCCTACAATGAGCAGTTCTTC	CASRLASYRGSYNEQFF
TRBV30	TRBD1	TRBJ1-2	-	TGTGCCTGGACAGGGGGCTATGGCTACACCTTC	CAWTGGYGYTF
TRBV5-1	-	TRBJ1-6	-	TGCGCCAGCTCGTCGGGGGATAATTCACCCCTCCACTTT	CASSSGDNSPLHF
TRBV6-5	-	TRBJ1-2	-	TGTGCCAGCAGTCGTGAAGGTCTTAACTATGGCTACACCTTC	CASSREGLNYGYTF
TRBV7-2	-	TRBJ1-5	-	TGTGCCAGCAGCTTAGACTATAGCAATCAGCCCCAGCATTTT	CASSLDYSNQPQHF
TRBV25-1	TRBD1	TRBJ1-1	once	TGTGCCAGCAGTGACACAGGGGGGGGCACTGAAGCTTTCTTT	CASSDTGGGTEAFF
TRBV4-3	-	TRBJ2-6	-	TGCGCCAGCAGCCAAGATCAAGGCTCTGGGGCCAACGTCCTGACTTTC	CASSQDQGSGANVLTF
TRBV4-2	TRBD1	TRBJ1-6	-	TGTGCCAGCAGCCAAGAGGGGGCAGGGGGCTGGGTACCCCTCCACTTT	CASSQEGAGGWVPLHF
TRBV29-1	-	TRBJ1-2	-	TGCAGCGTTGACGGGCACTATGGCTACACCTTC	CSVDGHYGYTF
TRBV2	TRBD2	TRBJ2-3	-	TGTGCCAGTGGGCGGGAGCGGGGGACAGATACGCAGTATTTT	CASGRERGTDTQYF
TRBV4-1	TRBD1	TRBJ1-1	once	TGCGCCAGCAGAGAACAGGGGAGTCGGACTGAAGCTTTCTTT	CASREQGSRTEAFF
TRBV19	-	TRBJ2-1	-	TGTGCCAGTAGTATAAGGCCTAGACCCAATGAGCAGTTCTTC	CASSIRPRPNEQFF
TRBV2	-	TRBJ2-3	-	TGTGCCAGCAGTCAAGGGACCGGAGATACGCAGTATTTT	CASSQGTGDTQYF
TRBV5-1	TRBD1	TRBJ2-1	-	TGCGCCAGCAGCTATGATAAGGTACAGGGGAACAATGAGCAGTTCTTC	CASSYDKVQGNNEQFF
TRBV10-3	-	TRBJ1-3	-	TGTGCCATCAGCGACAGAGGCTCTGGAAACACCATATATTTT	CAISDRGSGNTIYF
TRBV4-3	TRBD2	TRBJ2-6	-	TGCGCCAGCAGCCAGAGGGGCGGGAGTGGCCCTGGGGCCAACGTCCTGACTTTC	CASSQRGGSGPGANVLTF
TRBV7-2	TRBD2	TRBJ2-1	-	TGTGCCAGCAGCTTAGGGCTAGCGGGGGTCCTATACAATGAGCAGTTCTTC	CASSLGLAGVLYNEQFF
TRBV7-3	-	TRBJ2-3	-	TGTGCCAGCAGCGGCCCTGACTCTACGCAGTATTTT	CASSGPDSTQYF
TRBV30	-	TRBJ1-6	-	TGTGCCTGGAGGGTGGCCATCCTTAGGGATAATTCACCCCTCCACTTT	CAWRVAILRDNSPLHF
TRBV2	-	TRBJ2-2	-	TGTGCCAGCACGGACAGAGCGAACACCGGGGAGCTGTTTTTT	CASTDRANTGELFF